This TCR beta chain was profiled in a study of cytomegalovirus exposure and HLA in healthy donors. As for this clone: Its cognate antigen is unknown.

PCR was performed using 60 Vbeta and 13 Jbeta primers. The protocol was immunoSEQ multiplex PCR, while the TCRdb copy is restricted to in-frame clones and leaves out a portion. There are about 140,000 clones in the sample; under 90% occur only once, and over 2.5% lies in the top ten. The study's findings and limits: A prior analysis recorded that most TCR beta V segments were productive about 87% or about 30% of the time.

Donors in the study were healthy people who gave bone marrow. V gave up 4 bases and J gave up 10 bases, with 17 bases separating them. This CDR3 region has 15 residues. CDR1 and CDR2 (germline): SNHLY, FYNNEI. Sample: PBMCs. The gene calls are TRBV2 and TRBJ1-6; no firm D call. This clonotype was obtained from a male donor in good health and CMV-seronegative. The CDR3 reads CASSANGRGGSPLHF. The CDR3 DNA reads as TGTGCCAGCAGTGCAAATGGCAGAGGAGGGTCACCCCTCCACTTT.